Listed below are T cell receptor beta chains from one sample, sequenced in a study of T cell responses to AZD1222 COVID-19 vaccine. Here immunoSEQ multiplex PCR was the method, and the copy in TCRdb shows in-frame clones only, minus some. The data contain around 120,000 clones, about 89% of them singletons. Sequenced material: peripheral blood, taken on day 0 of MenACWY control vaccination. These receptors came from an adult in good health. CDR3s include the opening cysteine and the closing phenylalanine or tryptophan. The D gene is left open where the match is weak. Rows may omit the clone size; those that give it use once, few, many or a size class.

d_gene: -; j_gene: TRBJ2-7; v_gene: TRBV4-1; abundance: -; CDR3aa: CASSQDRGDEQYF; CDR3nt: TGCGCCAGCAGCCAAGATAGGGGGGACGAGCAGTACTTC
d_gene: TRBD1; j_gene: TRBJ1-3; v_gene: TRBV6-5; abundance: -; CDR3aa: CASSRDRDIGNTIYF; CDR3nt: TGTGCCAGCAGTCGGGACAGGGATATTGGAAACACCATATATTTT
d_gene: TRBD2; j_gene: TRBJ2-5; v_gene: TRBV4-2; abundance: -; CDR3aa: CASSLTSGRDPQETQYF; CDR3nt: TGTGCCAGCAGCCTCACTAGCGGGAGGGACCCGCAAGAGACCCAGTACTTC
d_gene: TRBD1; j_gene: TRBJ1-1; v_gene: TRBV19; abundance: few; CDR3aa: CASSIDRGRVAFF; CDR3nt: TGTGCCAGTAGTATAGATAGGGGGCGAGTAGCTTTCTTT
d_gene: -; j_gene: TRBJ2-7; v_gene: TRBV5-1; abundance: -; CDR3aa: CASSLSPYEQYF; CDR3nt: TGCGCCAGCAGCTTGAGCCCCTACGAGCAGTACTTC
d_gene: TRBD2; j_gene: TRBJ2-2; v_gene: TRBV7-2; abundance: -; CDR3aa: CASSRLGLAGGHGELFF; CDR3nt: TGTGCCAGCAGCCGCCTGGGACTAGCGGGAGGTCACGGGGAGCTGTTTTTT
d_gene: TRBD2; j_gene: TRBJ2-1; v_gene: TRBV19; abundance: -; CDR3aa: CASSMGLAGGYEQFF; CDR3nt: TGTGCCAGTAGTATGGGGCTAGCGGGAGGGTATGAGCAGTTCTTC
d_gene: -; j_gene: TRBJ1-1; v_gene: TRBV28; abundance: -; CDR3aa: CASSSPAPQSTFF; CDR3nt: TGTGCCAGCAGTTCCCCCGCCCCTCAGTCAACTTTCTTT
d_gene: -; j_gene: TRBJ1-2; v_gene: TRBV20-1; abundance: -; CDR3aa: CSAWAGAGYTF; CDR3nt: TGCAGTGCGTGGGCCGGGGCTGGCTACACCTTC
d_gene: -; j_gene: TRBJ1-3; v_gene: TRBV19; abundance: -; CDR3aa: CASSISNSGNTIYF; CDR3nt: TGTGCCAGTAGCATTTCAAACTCTGGAAACACCATATATTTT
d_gene: TRBD2; j_gene: TRBJ2-7; v_gene: TRBV29-1; abundance: -; CDR3aa: CSVRTSGNPAYEQYF; CDR3nt: TGCAGCGTCCGGACTAGCGGGAACCCAGCCTACGAGCAGTACTTC
d_gene: -; j_gene: TRBJ2-2; v_gene: TRBV11-2; abundance: -; CDR3aa: CASRQSGANTGELFF; CDR3nt: TGTGCCAGCAGACAGTCTGGGGCGAACACCGGGGAGCTGTTTTTT
d_gene: TRBD1; j_gene: TRBJ1-2; v_gene: TRBV6-5; abundance: -; CDR3aa: CASSSPTGTGNYGYTF; CDR3nt: TGTGCCAGCAGTTCGCCTACCGGGACAGGGAACTATGGCTACACCTTC
d_gene: TRBD2; j_gene: TRBJ2-1; v_gene: TRBV4-1; abundance: -; CDR3aa: CASSQVSGYPNEQFF; CDR3nt: TGCGCCAGCAGCCAAGTTAGCGGGTATCCCAATGAGCAGTTCTTC
d_gene: TRBD1; j_gene: TRBJ1-2; v_gene: TRBV3-1/TRBV3-2; abundance: -; CDR3aa: CASRRDRVTGYTF; CDR3nt: TGTGCCAGCAGGCGGGACAGGGTAACGGGCTACACCTTC
d_gene: -; j_gene: TRBJ1-2; v_gene: TRBV7-9; abundance: -; CDR3aa: CASSFEGVGYTF; CDR3nt: TGTGCCAGCAGCTTCGAAGGGGTCGGCTACACCTTC
d_gene: -; j_gene: TRBJ1-1; v_gene: TRBV28; abundance: -; CDR3aa: CASRRQGGAFF; CDR3nt: TGTGCCAGCAGGAGGCAGGGAGGTGCTTTCTTT
d_gene: TRBD1; j_gene: TRBJ1-2; v_gene: TRBV9; abundance: -; CDR3aa: CASSAYRGDYGYTF; CDR3nt: TGTGCCAGCAGCGCCTACAGGGGAGACTATGGCTACACCTTC
d_gene: TRBD1; j_gene: TRBJ1-3; v_gene: TRBV5-8; abundance: -; CDR3aa: CASSYTGAGNTIYF; CDR3nt: TGTGCCAGCAGCTACACAGGGGCCGGAAACACCATATATTTT
d_gene: TRBD2; j_gene: TRBJ2-7; v_gene: TRBV5-1; abundance: -; CDR3aa: CASSLDAGGLYF; CDR3nt: TGCGCCAGCAGCTTGGATGCGGGAGGGCTTTACTTC
d_gene: -; j_gene: TRBJ2-2; v_gene: TRBV11-2; abundance: -; CDR3aa: CASSLVGYTGELFF; CDR3nt: TGTGCCAGCAGCTTAGTTGGGTACACCGGGGAGCTGTTTTTT
d_gene: -; j_gene: TRBJ1-2; v_gene: TRBV2; abundance: -; CDR3aa: CASRSGQGPVYGYTF; CDR3nt: TGTGCCAGCAGGAGTGGGCAGGGGCCGGTCTATGGCTACACCTTC
d_gene: TRBD1; j_gene: TRBJ1-3; v_gene: TRBV5-1; abundance: -; CDR3aa: CASSTWGQEGNTIYF; CDR3nt: TGCGCCAGCAGCACTTGGGGACAGGAGGGAAACACCATATATTTT
d_gene: -; j_gene: TRBJ1-1; v_gene: TRBV28; abundance: -; CDR3aa: CASTTLQRNTEAFF; CDR3nt: TGTGCCAGCACCACACTCCAGCGTAACACTGAAGCTTTCTTT
d_gene: -; j_gene: TRBJ1-2; v_gene: TRBV5-1; abundance: once; CDR3aa: CASSVTGTTNYGYTF; CDR3nt: TGCGCCAGCAGCGTGACCGGGACCACTAACTATGGCTACACCTTC
d_gene: TRBD1; j_gene: TRBJ1-1; v_gene: TRBV7-9; abundance: -; CDR3aa: CASTGGTEAFF; CDR3nt: TGTGCCAGCACAGGGGGCACTGAAGCTTTCTTT
d_gene: TRBD2; j_gene: TRBJ2-1; v_gene: TRBV6-2/TRBV6-3; abundance: -; CDR3aa: CASSPRPGGVSEQFF; CDR3nt: TGTGCCAGCAGCCCCCGCCCGGGAGGGGTTAGTGAGCAGTTCTTC
d_gene: -; j_gene: TRBJ2-7; v_gene: TRBV6-2/TRBV6-3; abundance: -; CDR3aa: CASSFEPTYEQYF; CDR3nt: TGTGCCAGCAGTTTTGAGCCGACCTACGAGCAGTACTTC
d_gene: -; j_gene: TRBJ1-1; v_gene: TRBV7-3; abundance: -; CDR3aa: CASSPDTGGTEAFF; CDR3nt: TGTGCCAGCAGCCCAGATACGGGGGGAACTGAAGCTTTCTTT
d_gene: -; j_gene: TRBJ1-2; v_gene: TRBV10-3; abundance: -; CDR3aa: CAISESGGVDGYTF; CDR3nt: TGTGCCATCAGTGAGTCAGGGGGTGTGGATGGCTACACCTTC
d_gene: TRBD2; j_gene: TRBJ2-7; v_gene: TRBV29-1; abundance: -; CDR3aa: CSVRGGYEQYF; CDR3nt: TGCAGCGTTCGCGGGGGCTACGAGCAGTACTTC
d_gene: -; j_gene: TRBJ1-3; v_gene: TRBV6-1; abundance: -; CDR3aa: CASSEKPGTSGNTIYF; CDR3nt: TGTGCCAGCAGTGAGAAGCCCGGGACGTCTGGAAACACCATATATTTT
d_gene: -; j_gene: TRBJ1-1; v_gene: TRBV19; abundance: -; CDR3aa: CASSTQVSTEAFF; CDR3nt: TGTGCCAGTAGTACACAGGTTAGCACTGAAGCTTTCTTT
d_gene: TRBD1; j_gene: TRBJ1-3; v_gene: TRBV6-5; abundance: -; CDR3aa: CASSPTGGSGNTIYF; CDR3nt: TGTGCCAGCAGTCCGACAGGGGGCTCTGGAAACACCATATATTTT
d_gene: TRBD1; j_gene: TRBJ2-7; v_gene: TRBV6-2/TRBV6-3; abundance: -; CDR3aa: CASSYSSGQGTNDYEQYF; CDR3nt: TGTGCCAGCAGTTACTCCTCGGGACAGGGGACCAACGACTACGAGCAGTACTTC
d_gene: -; j_gene: TRBJ2-1; v_gene: TRBV11-1; abundance: -; CDR3aa: CASSLIRKQFF; CDR3nt: TGTGCCAGCAGCTTAATTAGAAAACAGTTCTTC
d_gene: TRBD1; j_gene: TRBJ1-2; v_gene: TRBV11-2; abundance: -; CDR3aa: CASSPGTVVYGYTF; CDR3nt: TGTGCCAGCAGCCCTGGGACAGTGGTATATGGCTACACCTTC
d_gene: -; j_gene: TRBJ1-1; v_gene: TRBV11-3; abundance: once; CDR3aa: CASSYRAMNTEAFF; CDR3nt: TGTGCCAGCAGCTACAGGGCTATGAACACTGAAGCTTTCTTT
d_gene: -; j_gene: TRBJ2-5; v_gene: TRBV6-4; abundance: -; CDR3aa: CASSEGGRLETQYF; CDR3nt: TGTGCCAGCAGTGAGGGGGGGCGTCTGGAGACCCAGTACTTC
d_gene: -; j_gene: TRBJ1-1; v_gene: TRBV20-1; abundance: -; CDR3aa: CSVENTEAFF; CDR3nt: TGCAGTGTCGAGAACACTGAAGCTTTCTTT
d_gene: TRBD1; j_gene: TRBJ2-3; v_gene: TRBV5-1; abundance: -; CDR3aa: CASSSRGPPNTQYF; CDR3nt: TGCGCCAGCAGCTCAAGGGGGCCCCCGAATACGCAGTATTTT
d_gene: -; j_gene: TRBJ2-3; v_gene: TRBV6-2/TRBV6-3; abundance: once; CDR3aa: CASSLREATDTQYF; CDR3nt: TGTGCCAGCAGCCTCAGGGAGGCGACAGATACGCAGTATTTT
d_gene: -; j_gene: TRBJ1-5; v_gene: TRBV19; abundance: -; CDR3aa: CASRYAGNDQPQHF; CDR3nt: TGTGCCAGTAGGTATGCAGGGAACGATCAGCCCCAGCATTTT
d_gene: -; j_gene: TRBJ2-7; v_gene: TRBV5-1; abundance: -; CDR3aa: CASSPYGQTYEQYF; CDR3nt: TGCGCCAGCAGCCCGTACGGACAGACCTACGAGCAGTACTTC
d_gene: TRBD1; j_gene: TRBJ1-4; v_gene: TRBV2; abundance: -; CDR3aa: CASSVDRGPGEKLFF; CDR3nt: TGTGCCAGCAGTGTGGACAGGGGGCCGGGGGAAAAACTGTTTTTT
d_gene: TRBD2; j_gene: TRBJ2-1; v_gene: TRBV7-2; abundance: -; CDR3aa: CASSETSGRYNEQFF; CDR3nt: TGTGCCAGCAGCGAAACTAGCGGACGTTACAATGAGCAGTTCTTC
d_gene: -; j_gene: TRBJ2-1; v_gene: TRBV7-8; abundance: -; CDR3aa: CASSFMPQEQFF; CDR3nt: TGTGCCAGCAGCTTTATGCCTCAGGAGCAGTTCTTC
d_gene: -; j_gene: TRBJ2-1; v_gene: TRBV19; abundance: -; CDR3aa: CAASRGYNEQFF; CDR3nt: TGTGCCGCTTCTAGGGGCTACAATGAGCAGTTCTTC
d_gene: TRBD2; j_gene: TRBJ2-4; v_gene: TRBV28; abundance: -; CDR3aa: CASSFSGRILAKNIQYF; CDR3nt: TGTGCCAGCAGTTTTAGCGGGAGGATTCTAGCCAAAAACATTCAGTACTTC
d_gene: -; j_gene: TRBJ1-5; v_gene: TRBV18; abundance: -; CDR3aa: CASSPGESQPQHF; CDR3nt: TGTGCCAGCTCCCCCGGTGAGAGTCAGCCCCAGCATTTT
d_gene: -; j_gene: TRBJ1-1; v_gene: TRBV6-2/TRBV6-3; abundance: -; CDR3aa: CASSYSEGGTEAFF; CDR3nt: TGTGCCAGCAGTTACTCGGAGGGTGGCACTGAAGCTTTCTTT
d_gene: -; j_gene: TRBJ1-5; v_gene: TRBV5-5; abundance: -; CDR3aa: CASSWGRIPNQPQHF; CDR3nt: TGTGCCAGCAGCTGGGGCAGGATCCCCAATCAGCCCCAGCATTTT
d_gene: -; j_gene: TRBJ2-7; v_gene: TRBV3-1/TRBV3-2; abundance: -; CDR3aa: CASSHAGAGYYEQYF; CDR3nt: TGTGCCAGCAGCCACGCGGGGGCAGGGTACTACGAGCAGTACTTC
d_gene: TRBD2; j_gene: TRBJ2-6; v_gene: TRBV5-1; abundance: -; CDR3aa: CASSPGEGPGANVLTF; CDR3nt: TGCGCCAGCAGCCCTGGGGAGGGGCCAGGGGCCAACGTCCTGACTTTC
d_gene: TRBD1; j_gene: TRBJ1-1; v_gene: TRBV4-1; abundance: -; CDR3aa: CASSQVGTGPTEAFF; CDR3nt: TGCGCCAGCAGCCAAGTTGGGACAGGGCCCACTGAAGCTTTCTTT
d_gene: -; j_gene: TRBJ2-1; v_gene: TRBV7-9; abundance: once; CDR3aa: CASSLGTYNEQFF; CDR3nt: TGTGCCAGCAGCTTAGGGACGTACAATGAGCAGTTCTTC
d_gene: TRBD2; j_gene: TRBJ2-1; v_gene: TRBV19; abundance: -; CDR3aa: CASSIVFAGGGSYNEQFF; CDR3nt: TGTGCCAGTAGTATAGTATTCGCGGGAGGGGGCTCCTACAATGAGCAGTTCTTC